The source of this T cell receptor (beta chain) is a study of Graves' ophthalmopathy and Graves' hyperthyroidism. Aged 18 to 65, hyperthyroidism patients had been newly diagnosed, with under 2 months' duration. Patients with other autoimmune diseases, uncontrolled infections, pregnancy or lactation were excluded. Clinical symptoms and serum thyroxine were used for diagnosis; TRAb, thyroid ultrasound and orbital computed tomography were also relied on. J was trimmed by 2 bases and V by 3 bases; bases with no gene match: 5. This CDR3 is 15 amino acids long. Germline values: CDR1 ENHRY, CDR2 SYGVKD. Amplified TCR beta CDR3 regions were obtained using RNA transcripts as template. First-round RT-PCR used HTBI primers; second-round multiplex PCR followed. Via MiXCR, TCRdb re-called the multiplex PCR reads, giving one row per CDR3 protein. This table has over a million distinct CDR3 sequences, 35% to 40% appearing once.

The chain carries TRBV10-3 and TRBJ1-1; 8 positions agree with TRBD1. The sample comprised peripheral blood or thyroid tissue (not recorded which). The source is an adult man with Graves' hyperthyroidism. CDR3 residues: CAISDHGTGNTEAFF. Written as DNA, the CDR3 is TGTGCCATCAGTGATCACGGGACAGGAAACACTGAAGCTTTCTTT.